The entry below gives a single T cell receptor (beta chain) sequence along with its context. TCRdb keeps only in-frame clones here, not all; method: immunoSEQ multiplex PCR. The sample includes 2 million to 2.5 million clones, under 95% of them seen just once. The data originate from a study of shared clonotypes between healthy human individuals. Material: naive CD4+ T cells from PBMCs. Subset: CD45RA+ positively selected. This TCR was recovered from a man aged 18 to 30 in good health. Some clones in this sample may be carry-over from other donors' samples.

This CDR3 reads CASSPYQVNYGYTF. The CDR3 DNA reads TGTGCCAGCTCACCATATCAGGTTAACTATGGCTACACCTTC. This chain uses TRBV18 with TRBJ1-2, with no clear D. From germline, CDR1 is KGHSH and CDR2 LQKENI. Trimming removed 2 bases from V and 1 base from J, with 8 bases in between. The CDR3 is 14 residues long.